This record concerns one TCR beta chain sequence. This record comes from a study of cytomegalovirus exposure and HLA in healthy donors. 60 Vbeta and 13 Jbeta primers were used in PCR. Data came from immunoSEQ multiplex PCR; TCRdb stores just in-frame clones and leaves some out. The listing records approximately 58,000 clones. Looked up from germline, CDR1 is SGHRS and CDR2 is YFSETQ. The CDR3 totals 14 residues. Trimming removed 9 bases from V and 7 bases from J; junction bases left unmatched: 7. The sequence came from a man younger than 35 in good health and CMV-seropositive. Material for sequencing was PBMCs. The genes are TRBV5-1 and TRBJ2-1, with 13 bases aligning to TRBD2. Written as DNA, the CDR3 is TGCGCCACCGGACTAGCGGGAGTAGTGAATGAGCAGTTCTTC. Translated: CATGLAGVVNEQFF.